The sequence of this TCR beta chain was determined in a study of identifying expanded T cells in peripheral blood. Profiling relied on immunoSEQ multiplex PCR, and the TCRdb table lists in-frame clones only, not all of them. The sample has 51,000 or so clones, 70% to 85% seen once. Looked up from germline, CDR1 is SGDLS and CDR2 is YYNGEE. The CDR3 sequence is 13 residues long. Trimming at V came to 2 bases and at J to 8 bases, leaving 6 bases not matched to a gene. Overall study findings and caveats: Variance in clone template counts between approximately two-week samples significantly increased with total template count across all healthy donors.

This clone was seen only a few times. Its target is unknown. The rearrangement joins TRBV9 to TRBJ1-2; 7 positions match TRBD1. Sequencing was carried out using blood. The receptor was derived from a person aged 18-70 years in good health. CDR3: CASSVTGEGGYTF. The CDR3 DNA follows: TGTGCCAGCAGCGTTACAGGGGAAGGAGGCTACACCTTC.